This T cell receptor (beta chain) was identified during a study of blood T cell repertoires in COVID-19 (dated by TCRdb to the early 2020s). A note on the overall study: Samples covering the acute and convalescent phases of COVID-19 were provided by collaborators in the United States, Italy and Spain. The prospective study material was composed of cDNA or gDNA derived from T cells, B-cell-depleted T cells, or PBMCs. Deeply sampled blood TCRbeta repertoires from subjects exposed to, actively infected with, or recovered from COVID-19 were included in the dataset. The repertoires were released in a freely available public database meant as a resource for research on the immune response to SARS-CoV-2. Samples came from the ongoing ImmuneRACE study (first 160 participants) plus 1,254 subjects from 6 global collaborators. Sample metadata almost always included a de-identified subject ID, COVID-19 status, age in years and sex. Where available, HLA class I and class II types were obtained from metadata supplied by the sample provider rather than from assay-based typing. The paper's findings and limits, for the study overall: Clinical and demographic metadata were provided uncurated, with the amount varying by source and participant.

Only one count was recorded for this clone. Its antigen remains undetermined. There are no base qualities to consult, and no much larger clone falls within one base. Each collaborating institution followed its own protocols to collect whole blood in K2EDTA tubes. For TCRbeta analysis, collaborators shipped samples as frozen whole blood, isolated PBMCs, or DNA extracted from either of those sample types. The immunoSEQ Assay, a bias-controlled multiplex PCR, was used to amplify TCRbeta CDR3 regions from genomic DNA. Turning to the authors' computational methods: The number of nucleated cells in each sample was estimated from the amplification of reference gene primers within the assay. To quantify the absolute abundance of each unique TCRbeta CDR3 rearrangement, sequence reads were collapsed and filtered. For each sample, productive Simpson clonality was calculated by taking the square root of Simpson's diversity index across productive rearrangements. Imported from immuneACCESS, the table was reduced by TCRdb to in-frame sequences with V and J called. These copies leave out some clones; in studies compared against another copy, an unresolved V gene accounts for under half, and the cause of the remainder is not known. D and trimming were read from the DNA, whereas the V and J calls and clone size are those reported in that table. This sample lists 100,000 or so clones; approximately 75% were detected once. The ten most abundant clones make up 13% of the sample.

What was sequenced was peripheral blood. This receptor was identified in a human donor in a cohort sampled during active COVID-19.

CDR3 protein: CASSPGITGTAHGYTF. The nucleotide sequence is TGTGCCAGCTCACCAGGAATTACAGGGACGGCACATGGCTACACCTTC. The rearrangement joined TRBV18 to TRBJ1-2; 6 matching bases give a weak D call of TRBD1. The CDR3, cysteine through phenylalanine, is 16 amino acids long. Only CDR3 DNA is held: 48 bases, read in frame from base 1. V and J lose 2 bases and 6 bases, and a span of 19 bases separates them. The germline V gene yields KGHSH for CDR1 and LQKENI for CDR2.